These 26 T cell receptor beta chains were all obtained from the same sample, sequenced in a study of PD-L1 blockade in urothelial cancer. This table comes from immunoSEQ multiplex PCR, and its TCRdb copy is limited to in-frame clones, with some not included. The profile covers 15,000 to 20,000 clones, with 87% appearing a single time and 5.9% taken by the ten largest. The sequenced sample was PBMCs, obtained around atezolizumab (anti-PD-L1) treatment. The receptor set was obtained from a man in his fifties with urothelial cancer.

The table lists this clone with a few counts. The genes are TRBV15 and TRBJ2-1; 9 bases line up with TRBD2. Germline values: CDR1 LNHNV, CDR2 YYDKDF (reference sequence). CDR3 length: 14 residues. The V and J ends lost 9 bases and 0 bases, in that order; junction bases with no gene match: 3. The CDR3 nucleotides are TGTGCCACTTCGCGGGGGGGCTCCTACAATGAGCAGTTCTTC. Translated: CATSRGGSYNEQFF.

The gene calls are TRBV27 and TRBJ2-1; TRBD2 matches at 9 bases. Per the germline V gene, CDR1 is MNHEY and CDR2 is SMNVEV (reference sequence). The CDR3 has 14 amino acids. The trim removed 5 bases at V and 4 bases at J, leaving 3 bases unmatched. The CDR3 region has the DNA TGTGCCAGCAGTCTTAGCGGGGGTTACAATGAGCAGTTCTTC. This sequence encodes CASSLSGGYNEQFF.

The chain's CDR3 is CASSIRTGLYEQYF. The CDR3, as DNA: TGTGCCAGTAGTATCCGGACAGGTCTCTACGAGCAGTACTTC. The chain uses TRBV19 and TRBJ2-7; TRBD1 matches 7 bases. The CDR3 is made up of 14 amino acids. With 3 bases clipped from V and 3 bases from J, the junction kept 5 bases outside the gene matches. In germline, CDR1 is LNHDA, CDR2 SQIVND (reference sequence).

This clone is labeled as medium-sized (0.01 to 0.1%). The V and J genes are TRBV6-1 and TRBJ2-7; TRBD2 matches at 7 bases. CDR1 is MNHNS and CDR2 is SASEGT in the germline V gene. CDR3 length: 13 residues. The V segment lost 3 bases and the J segment 3 bases; nucleotides outside the gene matches: 2. For the CDR3, the DNA is TGTGCCAGCAGTGACGGCGGGGGCTACGAGCAGTACTTC. Translation gives CASSDGGGYEQYF.

This chain joins TRBV19 and TRBJ2-7; D gene ambiguous. This CDR3 spans 13 amino acids. Germline CDR1 and CDR2: LNHDA and SQIVND (reference sequence). V dropped 1 base and J dropped 4 bases, with 8 bases sitting between them. CDR3 coding DNA: TGTGCCAGTAGTATAGGTGGGCGTTACGAGCAGTACTTC. This gives the protein CASSIGGRYEQYF.

The V and J genes are TRBV5-6 and TRBJ2-2; 9 nucleotides line up with TRBD2. Per the germline V gene, CDR1 is SGHDT and CDR2 is YYEEEE. The V and J ends lost 4 bases and 3 bases, in that order; junction bases with no gene match: 7. The CDR3 contains 16 residues. The CDR3 sequence is CASSLRASGDTGELFF. CDR3 nucleotides: TGTGCCAGCAGCCTCCGGGCTAGCGGGGACACCGGGGAGCTGTTTTTT. The full variable domain, with the rest looked up from reference TRBV5-6 and TRBJ2-2, is DAGVTQSPTHLIKTRGQQVTLRCSPKSGHDTVSWYQQALGQGPQFIFQYYEEEERQRGNFPDRFSGHQFPNYSSELNVNALLLGDSALYLCASSLRASGDTGELFFGEGSRLTVL.

V and J are TRBV15 and TRBJ1-2; D is unclear. This CDR3 region has 14 residues. The V and J ends lost 0 bases and 2 bases respectively, with 7 bases between them. Germline V gives CDR1 LNHNV, CDR2 YYDKDF (reference sequence). CDR3 coding DNA: TGTGCCACCAGCAGAGATCTAGCGAACTATGGCTACACCTTC. Its protein product is CATSRDLANYGYTF.

CDR3 loop: CASSVGSTYNEQFF. The CDR3 DNA is TGTGCCAGCAGTGTCGGGAGTACGTACAATGAGCAGTTCTTC. This chain connects TRBV27 to TRBJ2-1; D possibly corresponds to TRBD2 (6 bases). Trimming shortened V by 5 bases and J by 4 bases, and 12 bases separated the two germline ends. The CDR3 contains 14 residues. In germline, CDR1 is MNHEY, CDR2 SMNVEV (reference sequence).

This clone occurred once. V and J are TRBV2 and TRBJ2-2, with TRBD1 matching over 8 bases. The ends lost 7 bases at V and 4 bases at J; junction bases unmatched: 11. This CDR3 comprises 16 residues. Germline values: CDR1 SNHLY, CDR2 FYNNEI. This CDR3 is CASTFYGQGSTGELFF. CDR3 nucleotides: TGTGCCAGCACCTTTTATGGACAGGGAAGCACCGGGGAGCTGTTTTTT.

The rearrangement uses TRBV2 and TRBJ1-2, with 7 bases fitting TRBD1. CDR3 length: 13 residues. CDR1 and CDR2 from the germline V gene are SNHLY and FYNNEI. V shed 5 bases, J shed 8 bases, and the junction held 8 bases outside the gene matches. CDR3 protein: CASSSVGGYGYTF. The CDR3 DNA sequence: TGTGCCAGCAGTTCGGTAGGGGGCTACGGCTACACCTTC.

The chain is built from TRBV19 and TRBJ2-7, with 10 bases fitting TRBD1. The CDR3 covers 15 residues. V was clipped by 5 bases and J by 3 bases; unmatched bases: 7. Germline CDR1 and CDR2: LNHDA and SQIVND (reference sequence). The CDR3 DNA is TGTGCCAGTAGTCCGGGACAGGGGACATTCTACGAGCAGTACTTC. Residues: CASSPGQGTFYEQYF.

The rearrangement joins TRBV2 to TRBJ2-3, with TRBD1 identical over 12 bases. This CDR3 region has 17 residues. Unmatched junction bases numbered 9, after V lost 6 bases and J lost 2 bases. The germline CDR1 and CDR2 sequences are SNHLY and FYNNEI. CDR3 in amino acids: CASRPGPGQGATDTQYF. In nucleotides, the CDR3 is TGTGCCAGCAGACCCGGGCCGGGACAGGGGGCCACAGATACGCAGTATTTT. Full variable domain (missing parts from reference TRBV2 and TRBJ2-3): EPEVTQTPSHQVTQMGQEVILRCVPISNHLYFYWYRQILGQKVEFLVSFYNNEISEKSEIFDDQFSVERPDGSNFTLKIRSTKLEDSAMYFCASRPGPGQGATDTQYFGPGTRLTVL.

This clone was picked up one time. The chain links TRBV6-1 to TRBJ1-5; D is possibly TRBD1 (6 bases). V was cut by 6 bases and J by 7 bases, with 19 bases left in between. Per germline, CDR1 MNHNS and CDR2 SASEGT. This CDR3 spans 15 amino acids. The CDR3 is CASRNTRGSEQPQHF. The CDR3 coding sequence is TGTGCCAGCAGGAACACGAGGGGGAGCGAACAGCCCCAGCATTTT.

The rearrangement joins TRBV2 to TRBJ1-5; D might be TRBD1 (6 bases). This CDR3 region has 16 residues. The ends were cut back, 2 bases at V and 0 bases at J, with 11 bases in the middle. Germline V gene lookup returns CDR1 SNHLY and CDR2 FYNNEI. The CDR3 is CASSEFRGHSNQPQHF. The CDR3 bases are TGTGCCAGCAGTGAATTCAGGGGTCATAGCAATCAGCCCCAGCATTTT.

The chain recombines TRBV2 with TRBJ2-5, with 8 bases lining up with TRBD2. Germline CDR1 is SNHLY and CDR2 is FYNNEI. This CDR3 is 14 amino acids long. The CDR3 region is CALGPAGAQETQYF. The CDR3 DNA is TGTGCTCTGGGGCCAGCGGGGGCCCAAGAGACCCAGTACTTC.

The chain links TRBV5-1 to TRBJ2-1; D is perhaps TRBD1 (6 bases). V lost 4 bases and J lost 2, with 10 bases in between. Germline lookup yields CDR1 SGHRS and CDR2 YFSETQ. The CDR3 runs to 14 residues. The CDR3 sequence is CASSGRGAYNEQFF. CDR3 sequence (DNA): TGCGCCAGCAGCGGCAGGGGAGCCTACAATGAGCAGTTCTTC.

V usage is TRBV6-6 and J usage is TRBJ2-1; 7 bases line up with TRBD1. The V gene's germline CDR1 is MNHNY and CDR2 SVGAGI (reference sequence). The CDR3 sequence is 14 residues long. V dropped 5 bases and J dropped 2; count of bases not matched to a gene: 3. The DNA of the CDR3 is TGTGCCAGCAGTCCAGGGGGAGCCTACAATGAGCAGTTCTTC. Translating gives CASSPGGAYNEQFF.

V and J are TRBV6-1 and TRBJ2-3, with 9 bases aligning to TRBD2. J was trimmed by 4 bases and V by 4 bases; bases with no gene match: 6. This CDR3 comprises 15 residues. Germline V lookup: CDR1 MNHNS, CDR2 SASEGT. The CDR3 bases are TGTGCCAGCAGTGGGGCTAGCGGGGCCTCAGATACGCAGTATTTT. Translating gives CASSGASGASDTQYF.

This chain joins TRBV7-9 and TRBJ1-2; 8 bases fit TRBD1. The junction had 12 bases not matched to a gene; V was cut back by 5 bases and J by 4 bases. The germline CDR1 and CDR2 sequences are SEHNR and FQNEAQ (reference sequence). This CDR3 is built from 16 residues. Here the CDR3 DNA reads TGTGCCAGCAGCCCGGGGGACAGGTCGGCCGCCTATGGCTACACCTTC. Its translation is CASSPGDRSAAYGYTF.

J is TRBJ2-1 and V is TRBV19; D is possibly TRBD2 (8 bases). V lost 3 bases, J lost 2 bases, and 23 bases lay in between. This CDR3 region has 19 residues. From germline, CDR1 is LNHDA and CDR2 SQIVND (reference sequence). The DNA for the CDR3 is TGTGCCAGTAGTATCTTAGCGGGACCAACAGGGGATACCTACAATGAGCAGTTCTTC. It translates to CASSILAGPTGDTYNEQFF.

This clone turned up a few times. The chain recombines TRBV5-1 with TRBJ1-1; D is undetermined. The ends were cut back, 2 bases at V and 5 bases at J, with 16 bases in the middle. The CDR3 consists of 15 residues. Germline V lookup: CDR1 SGHRS, CDR2 YFSETQ. The CDR3 DNA reads TGCGCCAGCAGCTTACTACTCGCCGAGGGAACTGAAGCTTTCTTT. Translated, it gives CASSLLLAEGTEAFF.

The CDR3 bases are TGTGCCAGCAGTAGGGACAGCCCCCGGGGACTGTTTTTT. Amino acids: CASSRDSPRGLFF. The genes are TRBV6-1 and TRBJ1-4; 7 nucleotides align to TRBD1. CDR3 length: 13 amino acids. J lost 13 bases, V lost 5 bases, and 10 bases had no gene match. The germline CDR1 and CDR2 sequences are MNHNS and SASEGT.

The chain carries TRBV18 and TRBJ2-2; weak D call: TRBD1 (6 bases). This CDR3 spans 13 amino acids. The germline V gene has CDR1 KGHSH and CDR2 LQKENI. The V gene lost 2 bases and the J gene lost 6 bases, with 7 bases spanning the gap. The CDR3: CASSPGTSGELFF. In DNA form, the CDR3 reads TGTGCCAGCTCACCAGGGACATCCGGGGAGCTGTTTTTT.

As to this clone: One end of the junction varies from germline; a read error may be responsible. The V gene is TRBV11-2, the J gene TRBJ2-6; 9 bases agree with TRBD1. CDR3 length: 17 amino acids. Germline assignment: CDR1 SGHAT and CDR2 FQNNGV. The CDR3 region is CASSLDRGEPGANVLTF. In DNA, the CDR3 is TGTGCCAGCAGCCTAGACAGGGGGGAACCTGGGGCCAACGTCCTGACTTTC.

The chain is built from TRBV4-3 and TRBJ2-7, with D tentatively TRBD2 (6 bases). The CDR3 runs 15 residues. V was trimmed by 0 bases and J by 3 bases, leaving 12 bases between them. The germline V gene encodes CDR1 LGHNA and CDR2 YSLEER. CDR3 sequence reads: CASSQDGAGFYEQYF. The CDR3 bases are TGCGCCAGCAGCCAAGATGGGGCGGGATTCTACGAGCAGTACTTC.

This clone occurred a few times. The chain couples TRBV5-6 to TRBJ1-5; 7 bases line up with TRBD1. The junction had 12 bases not matched to a gene; V was cut back by 4 bases and J by 5 bases. Germline-derived CDR1 and CDR2 are SGHDT and YYEEEE. The CDR3 is 16 residues long. CDR3 bases: TGTGCCAGCAGCCGATTTAAACAGGGGAATTATCAGCCCCAGCATTTT. Protein: CASSRFKQGNYQPQHF.